The 31 T cell receptor beta chains below come from one sample, sequenced in a study of Graves' ophthalmopathy and Graves' hyperthyroidism. Amplified TCR beta CDR3 regions were obtained using RNA transcripts as template. The library came from an HTBI-primed first-round RT-PCR and a second-round multiplex PCR. TCRdb reanalysed the multiplex PCR reads using MiXCR and keeps one entry per CDR3 protein. The sample has hundreds of thousands of distinct CDR3 sequences; roughly 21% are singletons. Sequencing was carried out using peripheral blood. All receptors come from a woman between 18 and 30 years old with stable Graves' hyperthyroidism.

This clonotype was seen repeatedly, ten times or more. The gene calls are TRBV2 and TRBJ1-2; 9 bases align to TRBD1. The trim removed 4 bases at V and 8 bases at J, leaving 2 bases unmatched. Germline-derived CDR1 and CDR2 are SNHLY and FYNNEI. This CDR3 has 12 amino acids. The CDR3 DNA follows: TGTGCCAGCAGTGGGACAGGGGACGGCTACACCTTC. Amino acid sequence: CASSGTGDGYTF.

This clonotype was seen ten or more times. The chain couples TRBV25-1 to TRBJ1-1; 10 positions agree with TRBD1. CDR3 length: 15 residues. Trimming cost V 5 bases and J 4 bases; bases outside gene matches: 7. Germline values: CDR1 MGHDK, CDR2 SYGVNS. The CDR3: CASSPDRGHGTEAFF. The CDR3 nucleotides read TGTGCCAGCAGTCCCGACAGGGGGCATGGCACTGAAGCTTTCTTT. The full variable domain, in which reference TRBV25-1 and TRBJ1-1 provide the parts outside the CDR3, is EADIYQTPRYLVIGTGKKITLECSQTMGHDKMYWYQQDPGMELHLIHYSYGVNSTEKGDLSSESTVSRIRTEHFPLTLESARPSHTSQYLCASSPDRGHGTEAFFGQGTRLTVV.

The rearrangement links TRBV20-1 to TRBJ2-5, with D tentatively TRBD1 (6 bases). Germline CDR1 is DFQATT and CDR2 is SNEGSKA (reference sequence). The V gene lost 6 bases and the J gene lost 5 bases, with 19 bases spanning the gap. CDR3 length equals 14 residues. The CDR3 is CSAAEQGFWETQYF. CDR3 in DNA: TGCAGTGCCGCAGAACAGGGATTTTGGGAGACCCAGTACTTC.

This clonotype was counted at least ten times. This chain joins TRBV7-8 and TRBJ2-2; unclear D gene. The CDR3 is 15 residues long. V lost 0 bases and J 1 base, leaving 6 bases between the germline ends. The germline gives CDR1 SGHVS, CDR2 FQNEAQ. The CDR3 sequence: CASSLAVRNTGELFF. CDR3 bases: TGTGCCAGCAGCTTAGCTGTCAGGAACACCGGGGAGCTGTTTTTT.

The chain employs TRBV11-2 and TRBJ2-5; D is unclear. Trimming removed 8 bases from V and 2 bases from J, with 12 bases in between. Germline V lookup: CDR1 SGHAT, CDR2 FQNNGV. CDR3 length: 13 amino acids. The CDR3 nucleotides read TGTGCCAGCGGCAAATTGATTCAAGAGACCCAGTACTTC. It translates to CASGKLIQETQYF.

The table lists this clonotype with many counts. CDR3 sequence (DNA): TGTGCCAGCAGTGAAGGGGATAATTCACCCCTCCACTTT. Translation: CASSEGDNSPLHF. V gene TRBV6-1 combines with J gene TRBJ1-6; D unresolved. The V gene lost 1 base and the J gene lost 5 bases, with 3 bases spanning the gap. CDR3 length: 13 residues. CDR1 is MNHNS and CDR2 is SASEGT in the germline V gene.

This clonotype was picked up many times. This rearrangement joins TRBV6-2 or TRBV6-3 to TRBJ2-2, with unresolved D. Trimming shortened V by 0 bases and J by 0 bases, and 11 bases separated the two germline ends. Per germline, CDR1 MNHEY and CDR2 SVGEGT. This CDR3 is 17 amino acids long. This CDR3 is CASSYSVLQTNTGELFF. CDR3 in DNA: TGTGCCAGCAGTTACTCGGTACTCCAGACGAACACCGGGGAGCTGTTTTTT.

The chain combines TRBV6-2 or TRBV6-3 with TRBJ1-5; 9 bases map to TRBD1. With V trimmed by 5 bases and J by 3 bases, 5 bases remained unmatched. The germline gives CDR1 MNHEY, CDR2 SVGEGT. The CDR3 is 15 residues long. In DNA, the CDR3 is TGTGCCAGCAGTGCGGACAGGGGCGACAATCAGCCCCAGCATTTT. Translated, it gives CASSADRGDNQPQHF.

The rearrangement uses TRBV11-1 and TRBJ2-2; no clear D. The CDR3 contains 16 residues. With 1 base removed from V and 0 bases from J, the gap between germline ends came to 9 bases. The germline V gene has CDR1 SGHAT and CDR2 FQDESV (reference sequence). The CDR3 region is CASSLGGGANTGELFF. In DNA, the CDR3 is TGTGCCAGCAGCTTAGGTGGCGGCGCGAACACCGGGGAGCTGTTTTTT. The whole variable domain, remainder taken from reference TRBV11-1 and TRBJ2-2, is EAEVAQSPRYKITEKSQAVAFWCDPISGHATLYWYRQILGQGPELLVQFQDESVVDDSQLPKDRFSAERLKGVDSTLKIQPAELGDSAMYLCASSLGGGANTGELFFGEGSRLTVL.

As concerns this clonotype: This could be a read error, since a much larger clone is one nucleotide away. V usage is TRBV15 and J usage is TRBJ1-3, with D hard to call. Germline V gene lookup returns CDR1 LNHNV and CDR2 YYDKDF (reference sequence). The CDR3 loop spans 16 amino acids. Trimming took 2 bases from V and 0 from J, leaving 11 bases between them. The DNA of the CDR3 is TGTGCCACCAGCAGATCGCACGGTAGCTCTGGAAACACCATATATTTT. It is translated as CATSRSHGSSGNTIYF.

This chain connects TRBV30 to TRBJ1-2; tentative D call: TRBD1 (5 bases). The CDR3 sequence is 12 residues long. Germline CDR1 GTSNPN, CDR2 SVGIG (reference sequence). With 1 base removed from V and 8 bases from J, the gap between germline ends came to 11 bases. Written as DNA, the CDR3 is TGTGCCTGGAGTGCTAGCAGGGAAGGCTACACCTTC. Residues: CAWSASREGYTF.

The gene calls are TRBV27 and TRBJ1-6; the D gene is possibly TRBD1 (6 bases). Germline V gives CDR1 MNHEY, CDR2 SMNVEV (reference sequence). Between the trimmed V and J ends, which lost 3 bases and 9 bases, there was a span of 18 bases. This CDR3 spans 16 amino acids. In DNA, the CDR3 is TGTGCCAGCAGTTTCCTTATCGCAGGGGAGACTTCACCCCTCCACTTT. Encoded protein: CASSFLIAGETSPLHF.

V and J are TRBV30 and TRBJ1-2, with D possibly matching TRBD1 (5 bases). This CDR3 region has 14 residues. Trimming took 0 bases from V and 7 from J, leaving 15 bases between them. CDR1 is GTSNPN and CDR2 is SVGIG in the germline V gene (reference sequence). The CDR3 loop reads CAWSVEGAMFGYTF. The CDR3 DNA reads as TGTGCCTGGAGTGTTGAAGGGGCTATGTTTGGCTACACCTTC.

DNA for the CDR3: TGTGCCAGCAGTTTTCTCCAGAGCACTGAAGCTTTCTTT. This encodes CASSFLQSTEAFF. The chain couples TRBV27 to TRBJ1-1; D is unclear. Germline V CDR1 and CDR2: MNHEY, SMNVEV (reference sequence). This CDR3 spans 13 amino acids. Trimming stripped 3 bases from V and 4 bases from J, with 9 bases between.

This clonotype came up many times. The chain joins TRBV27 to TRBJ2-7; 7 bases align to TRBD2. Trimming at V came to 7 bases and at J to 9 bases, leaving 15 bases not matched to a gene. Germline V CDR1 and CDR2: MNHEY, SMNVEV (reference sequence). The length of the CDR3 is 14 residues. CDR3 nucleotides: TGTGCCAGCAAGATAAATCTGGGAGGGCGGGGGCAGTACTTC. It encodes CASKINLGGRGQYF.

In this sample, this clonotype turned up many times. The V and J genes are TRBV12-3 or TRBV12-4 and TRBJ2-5; tentative D call: TRBD1 (6 bases). The V end was cut by 2 bases, the J end by 2 bases, with 15 bases between. The CDR3 totals 16 residues. DNA for the CDR3: TGTGCCAGCAGTTTATTGGGACAAGAGGGTCAAGAGACCCAGTACTTC. It codes for CASSLLGQEGQETQYF.

This clonotype was counted ten times or more. The chain is built from TRBV10-3 and TRBJ1-6; D unresolved. V gave up 3 bases and J gave up 7 bases, with 7 bases separating them. Germline-derived CDR1 and CDR2 are ENHRY and SYGVKD. The CDR3 contains 13 residues. The CDR3: CAISEYSNSPLHF. CDR3 bases: TGTGCCATCAGTGAATATTCGAATTCACCCCTCCACTTT.

This clonotype was counted many times. The rearrangement joins TRBV12-3 or TRBV12-4 to TRBJ1-1; a possible D gene is TRBD1 (6 bases). The CDR3 consists of 15 residues. V was pared by 7 bases and J by 4 bases, with 19 bases between. CDR3: CASTPRRGGFTEAFF. In DNA, the CDR3 is TGTGCCAGCACCCCTCGTAGGGGGGGATTCACTGAAGCTTTCTTT.

With regard to this clonotype: The junction differs from germline at one of its ends, possibly a read error. V gene TRBV7-2 combines with J gene TRBJ1-2, with D perhaps TRBD1 (5 bases). Germline V gives CDR1 SGHTA, CDR2 FQGNSA. CDR3 size: 14 residues. The DNA of the CDR3 is TGTGCCAGCAGCTTAGTGGGAGAATCCTATGGCTACAGGTTC. This encodes CASSLVGESYGYRF.

This rearrangement joins TRBV20-1 to TRBJ2-5; possibly TRBD2 for D (5 bases). This CDR3 has 14 amino acids. Germline V lookup: CDR1 DFQATT, CDR2 SNEGSKA (reference sequence). With 0 bases removed from V and 1 base from J, the gap between germline ends came to 9 bases. CDR3 nucleotides: TGCAGTGCTAGAGATGGGAGCTCCCAAGAGACCCAGTACTTC. This encodes CSARDGSSQETQYF.

This clonotype was seen at least ten times. The chain links TRBV4-1 to TRBJ2-7; 7 bases map to TRBD1. Germline loops: CDR1 MGHRA, CDR2 YSYEKL. V was clipped by 3 bases and J by 3 bases; unmatched bases: 5. CDR3 length: 14 amino acids. The CDR3 loop reads CASSHPGGFYEQYF. For the CDR3, the DNA is TGCGCCAGCAGCCATCCAGGGGGATTCTACGAGCAGTACTTC.

This clonotype was found many times. V usage is TRBV19 and J usage is TRBJ1-2, with D uncertain. Between the trimmed V and J ends, which lost 5 bases and 6 bases, there was a span of 19 bases. Germline V lookup: CDR1 LNHDA, CDR2 SQIVND (reference sequence). There are 15 residues in the CDR3. CDR3 residues: CASSYVWGGSDGYTF. CDR3 DNA: TGTGCCAGTAGTTATGTTTGGGGAGGTTCCGATGGCTACACCTTC.

This clonotype was seen more than once but under ten times. The rearrangement joins TRBV20-1 to TRBJ2-3, with TRBD2 as a possible D gene (6 bases). CDR1 is DFQATT, CDR2 SNEGSKA, per germline (reference sequence). The V end was cut by 7 bases, the J end by 5 bases, with 16 bases between. This CDR3 region has 13 residues. CDR3 in DNA: TGCAGTGGGTTCGGGAGTGGAATAGATACGCAGTATTTT. Translation: CSGFGSGIDTQYF.

This clonotype was counted many times. V and J are TRBV5-1 and TRBJ1-2; 8 bases are a match to TRBD1. V shed 4 bases, J shed 7 bases, and the junction held 15 bases outside the gene matches. Germline CDR1 is SGHRS and CDR2 is YFSETQ. CDR3 length: 16 residues. The CDR3 reads CASSEDRVMVVGGYTF. CDR3 nucleotides: TGCGCCAGCAGCGAGGACAGGGTAATGGTCGTGGGTGGCTACACCTTC.

In its sample, this clonotype was seen many times. The chain combines TRBV11-2 with TRBJ1-1, with 7 bases matching TRBD1. CDR3 length: 15 residues. Germline loops: CDR1 SGHAT, CDR2 FQNNGV. J lost 1 base, V lost 5 bases, and 7 bases had no gene match. For the CDR3, the DNA is TGTGCCAGCAGCAGATATGGGACAGAGAACACTGAAGCTTTCTTT. Translation: CASSRYGTENTEAFF.

This clonotype was seen many times. The chain has TRBV6-1 and TRBJ2-4; maybe TRBD2 (5 bases). The germline V and J ends were trimmed by 6 bases and 1 base, with 7 bases remaining between them. Germline values: CDR1 MNHNS, CDR2 SASEGT. This CDR3 has 13 amino acids. The CDR3 reads CASREVAKNIQYF. In DNA form, the CDR3 reads TGTGCCAGCAGGGAGGTCGCCAAAAACATTCAGTACTTC.

This clonotype was seen only a few times. CDR3 protein: CASKEAAGAYNSPLHF. DNA for the CDR3: TGTGCCAGCAAGGAGGCGGCCGGGGCTTATAATTCACCCCTCCACTTT. This chain connects TRBV2 to TRBJ1-6; D is perhaps TRBD1 (5 bases). This CDR3 spans 16 amino acids. Germline CDR1 and CDR2: SNHLY and FYNNEI. The V end lost 7 bases, the J end lost 4 bases, and 17 bases lay between the germline ends.

This clonotype was seen at least ten times. The V gene is TRBV6-1, the J gene TRBJ1-1; 7 nucleotides align to TRBD1. The ends lost 6 bases at V and 2 bases at J; junction bases unmatched: 3. Germline CDR1 MNHNS, CDR2 SASEGT. The CDR3 is made up of 13 amino acids. In DNA form, the CDR3 reads TGTGCCAGCAGCGGACAGGCCAACACTGAAGCTTTCTTT. It codes for CASSGQANTEAFF.

This clonotype showed up just a few times. The chain recombines TRBV30 with TRBJ1-5, with D unclear. V lost 0 bases and J 2 bases, leaving 8 bases between the germline ends. The CDR3 is made up of 14 amino acids. CDR1 and CDR2 (germline): GTSNPN, SVGIG (reference sequence). Here the CDR3 DNA reads TGTGCCTGGAGTGTAGCCGGGGGCAATCAGCCCCAGCATTTT. Translated: CAWSVAGGNQPQHF.

This chain links TRBV12-3 or TRBV12-4 with TRBJ2-7; D remains ambiguous. V shed 1 base and J shed 2 bases, with 6 bases lying between them. This CDR3 is built from 13 residues. This chain's CDR3 is CASSLEYAYEQYF. The CDR3 DNA follows: TGTGCCAGCAGTTTAGAGTACGCCTACGAGCAGTACTTC.

This clonotype has at least ten counts. This sequence joins TRBV7-2 and TRBJ2-7, with D uncertain. With 3 bases removed from V and 2 bases from J, the gap between germline ends came to 8 bases. CDR3 size: 13 residues. In germline, CDR1 is SGHTA, CDR2 FQGNSA. As DNA, the CDR3 is TGTGCCAGCAGCTTTGATAGAGCCTACGAGCAGTACTTC. This sequence encodes CASSFDRAYEQYF.